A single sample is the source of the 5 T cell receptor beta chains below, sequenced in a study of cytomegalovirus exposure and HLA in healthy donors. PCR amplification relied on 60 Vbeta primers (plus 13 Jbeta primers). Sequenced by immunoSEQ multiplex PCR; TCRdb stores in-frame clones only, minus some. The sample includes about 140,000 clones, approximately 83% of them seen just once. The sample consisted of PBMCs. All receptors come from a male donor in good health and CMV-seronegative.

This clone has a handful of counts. Here the CDR3 reads CASRDRTNEKLFF. In DNA form, the CDR3 reads TGTGCCAGTAGGGACAGGACTAATGAAAAACTGTTTTTT. The chain joins TRBV19 to TRBJ1-4; 7 bases match TRBD1. V was pared by 6 bases and J by 2 bases, with 0 bases of the junction left unmatched. The length of the CDR3 is 13 residues. CDR1 and CDR2 from the germline V gene are LNHDA and SQIVND (reference sequence). Full variable domain (outside the CDR3, taken from reference TRBV19 and TRBJ1-4): DGGITQSPKYLFRKEGQNVTLSCEQNLNHDAMYWYRQDPGQGLRLIYYSQIVNDFQKGDIAEGYSVSREKKESFPLTVTSAQKNPTAFYLCASRDRTNEKLFFGSGTQLSVL.

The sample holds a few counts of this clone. Written as DNA, the CDR3 is TGTGCCAGCAGCTCCAGGACAGGGAATGAAAAACTGTTTTTT. Translated, it gives CASSSRTGNEKLFF. The chain has TRBV7-2 and TRBJ1-4; TRBD1 matches 8 bases. The CDR3 loop spans 14 amino acids. Germline CDR1 is SGHTA and CDR2 is FQGNSA. J lost 5 bases, V lost 4 bases, and 3 bases had no gene match.

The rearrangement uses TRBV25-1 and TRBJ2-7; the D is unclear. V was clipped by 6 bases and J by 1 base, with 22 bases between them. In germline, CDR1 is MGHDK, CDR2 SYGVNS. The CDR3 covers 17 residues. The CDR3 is CASSQLGLHTSSYEQYF. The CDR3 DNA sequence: TGTGCCAGCAGCCAATTGGGCTTACACACATCTTCCTACGAGCAGTACTTC.

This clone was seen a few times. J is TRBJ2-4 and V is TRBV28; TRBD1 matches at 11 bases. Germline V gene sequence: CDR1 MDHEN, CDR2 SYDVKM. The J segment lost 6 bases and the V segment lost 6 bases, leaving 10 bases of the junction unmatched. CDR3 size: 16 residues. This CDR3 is CASSVHGTGGGNIQYF. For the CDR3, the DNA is TGTGCCAGCAGCGTACACGGGACAGGGGGTGGAAACATTCAGTACTTC.

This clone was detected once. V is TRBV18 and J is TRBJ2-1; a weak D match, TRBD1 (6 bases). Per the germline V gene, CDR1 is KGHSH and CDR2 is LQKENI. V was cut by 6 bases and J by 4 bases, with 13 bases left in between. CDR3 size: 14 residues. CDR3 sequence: CASSQTGPYNEQFF. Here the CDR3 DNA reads TGTGCCAGCTCGCAGACAGGTCCTTACAATGAGCAGTTCTTC.